A selection of T cell receptor beta chains follows, all from one sample in a study of T cell clusters in autoimmune cytopenias. One entry per CDR3 protein, without DNA, is what TCRdb gives after re-calling the multiplex PCR reads. This sample's table has a few thousand distinct CDR3 sequences. These sequences were also reported in another study, on T cell repertoires in aging, cancer and after chemotherapy.

What was sequenced was peripheral blood. The receptors derive from a human donor in good health. The CDR3 runs from the conserved cysteine through the conserved F or W. Rows may omit the clone size; those that give it use once, few, many or a size class.

size	J	V	CDR3
medium-sized	TRBJ2-3	TRBV12-3/TRBV12-4	CASSLPSAYGTDTQYF
.	TRBJ2-3	TRBV5-6	CASSLRGLAYLTDTQYF
.	TRBJ1-1	TRBV28	CASRLPGDRLNTEAFF
medium-sized	TRBJ2-7	TRBV7-4	CASSLGLAYEQYF
.	TRBJ1-6	TRBV5-1	CASSLRAPALDLHF
medium-sized	TRBJ1-3	TRBV5-5	CASSLVRDGNTIYF
.	TRBJ2-7	TRBV28	CASSQADRSQYEQYF
.	TRBJ1-6	TRBV5-4	CASSLGGPNSPLHF
.	TRBJ2-6	TRBV28	CASLQGALAGANVLTF
.	TRBJ1-3	TRBV7-9	CASSFDRSSGNTIYF
.	TRBJ2-1	TRBV6-2/TRBV6-3	CASSSQGVVDNEQFF
.	TRBJ1-1	TRBV10-2	CASRGRSNTEAFF
.	TRBJ2-3	TRBV28	CASSFRLAGGTDTQYF
medium-sized	TRBJ1-2	TRBV6-6	CASSQNYGYTF
.	TRBJ1-1	TRBV5-5	CASSLEAPGDTEAFF
.	TRBJ1-2	TRBV28	CASSYRTGYTF
medium-sized	TRBJ1-5	TRBV27	CASSSHKESNQPQHF
.	TRBJ1-1	TRBV18	CASSPNLGQNTEAFF
.	TRBJ2-1	TRBV28	CASSLTARDYNEQFF
.	TRBJ1-1	TRBV20-1	CSAHWAAAEAFF
.	TRBJ1-1	TRBV20-1	CSATPGTANTEAFF
medium-sized	TRBJ1-2	TRBV5-1	CASSDDAANYGYTF
medium-sized	TRBJ2-2	TRBV6-5	CASRPAAGSTGELFF
.	TRBJ2-1	TRBV5-1	CASTPGGYNEQFF
medium-sized	TRBJ2-2	TRBV10-3	CAIGQSPTANTGELFF
.	TRBJ1-1	TRBV27	CASRPWGQDSYEAFF
.	TRBJ1-6	TRBV20-1	CSARGSNSPLHF
medium-sized	TRBJ1-6	TRBV5-5	CASSYTDWGYNSPLHF
.	TRBJ2-2	TRBV19	CASNEYPGQNTGELFF
medium-sized	TRBJ2-1	TRBV5-6	CASSFLGTGGLYNEQFF
.	TRBJ1-5	TRBV4-1	CASSQDHGFKPGDRENQPQHF
.	TRBJ1-5	TRBV28	CASSSLGQGGSQPQHF
.	TRBJ2-4	TRBV6-5	CASSYSGSGEANIQYF
medium-sized	TRBJ2-3	TRBV7-9	CASSLVQDSDTQYF
medium-sized	TRBJ2-1	TRBV6-5	CASRGGLNYNEQFF
medium-sized	TRBJ2-2	TRBV7-9	CASSFKRNTGELFF
medium-sized	TRBJ2-7	TRBV6-1	CASSAYRGQYEQYF
.	TRBJ2-1	TRBV28	CASSLRGLAATYNEQFF
.	TRBJ1-1	TRBV10-3	CAVSGQTNTEAFF
.	TRBJ2-3	TRBV7-6	CASSQATYTDTQYF